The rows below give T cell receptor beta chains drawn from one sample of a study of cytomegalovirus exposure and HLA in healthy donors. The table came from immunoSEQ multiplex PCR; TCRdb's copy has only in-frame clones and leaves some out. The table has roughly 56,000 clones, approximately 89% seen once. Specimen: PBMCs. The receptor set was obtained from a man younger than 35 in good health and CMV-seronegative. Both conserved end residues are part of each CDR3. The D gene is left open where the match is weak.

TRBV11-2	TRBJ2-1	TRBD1	CASSLFGTGDYNEQFF
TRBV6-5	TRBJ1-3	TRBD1	CASSWTGSDGNTIYF
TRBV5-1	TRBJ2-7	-	CASSFRGPEEQYF
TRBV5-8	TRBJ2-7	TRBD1	CASKDRSSYEQYF
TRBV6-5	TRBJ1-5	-	CASSMGLGGNQPQHF
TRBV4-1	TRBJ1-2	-	CASSQDGSDFQYGMYGYTF
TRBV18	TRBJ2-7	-	CASSPGGGYEQYF
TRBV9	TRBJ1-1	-	CASSAPGMNTEAFF
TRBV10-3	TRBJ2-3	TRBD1	CAISGGQGGTDTQYF
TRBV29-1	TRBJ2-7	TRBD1	CSVEGQGSSYEQYF
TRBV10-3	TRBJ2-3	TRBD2	CAISEEPRGAGDTQYF
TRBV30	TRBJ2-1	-	CAFGSGWNEQFF
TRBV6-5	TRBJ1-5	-	CASSYGLGGNQPQHF
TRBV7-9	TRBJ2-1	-	CASSLAGLPEQFF
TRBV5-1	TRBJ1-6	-	CASSLGQESNSPLHF
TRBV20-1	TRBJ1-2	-	CSASGSGYTF
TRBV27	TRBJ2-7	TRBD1	CASSLRQGYEQYF
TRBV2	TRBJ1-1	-	CASSLVNTEAFF
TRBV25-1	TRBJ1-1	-	CASSEFGESEAFF
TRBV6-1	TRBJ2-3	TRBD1	CASSAGDRDSDTQYF
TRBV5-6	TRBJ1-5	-	CASSLTAENQPQHF
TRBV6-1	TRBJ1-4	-	CASRGSDWEKLFF
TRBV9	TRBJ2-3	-	CASSARDTQYF
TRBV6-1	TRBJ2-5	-	CASSEPGLERGTQYF
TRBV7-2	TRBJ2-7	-	CASSFPPDSSYEQYF
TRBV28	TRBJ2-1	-	CASSHPEPQGQFF
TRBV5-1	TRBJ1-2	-	CASSSSGRWEEGYTF
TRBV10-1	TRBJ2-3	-	CASSESGSTDTQYF
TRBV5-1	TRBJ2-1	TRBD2	CASSFAGGPYNEQFF
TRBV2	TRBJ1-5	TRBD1	CASSRDRGNASPQHF
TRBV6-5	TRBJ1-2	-	CASSYLGGATDYGYTF
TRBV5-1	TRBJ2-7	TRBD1	CASSPGQGSYEQYF
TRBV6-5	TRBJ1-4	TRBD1	CASSSQGAANEKLFF
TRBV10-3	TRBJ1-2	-	CAISEEIGYGYTF
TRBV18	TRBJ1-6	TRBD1	CASSPPPGQESASSYNSPLHF
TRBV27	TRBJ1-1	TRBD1	CASTSGQKNTEAFF
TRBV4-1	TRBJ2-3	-	CASSQLTEVRDTQYF
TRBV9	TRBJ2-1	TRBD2	CASSVGLEEANEQFF
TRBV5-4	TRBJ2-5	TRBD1	CASSSSGTGDSETQYF
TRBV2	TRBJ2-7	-	CASSVGYAYEQYF
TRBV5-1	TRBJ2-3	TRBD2	CASSFSGLVTDTQYF
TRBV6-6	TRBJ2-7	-	CASSHYDSRPYEQYF
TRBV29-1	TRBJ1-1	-	CSVVPTVNTEAFF
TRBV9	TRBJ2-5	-	CASSVNSGVGETQYF
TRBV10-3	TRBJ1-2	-	CAISDSGNGNYGYTF
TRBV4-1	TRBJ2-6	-	CASSRQTGSGANVLTF